In its sample, the clone carrying this T cell receptor beta chain was seen many times. One end of the junction fails to match germline, which may point to a read error. Time point given: after trial treatment. The treatment is: LDRT plus nivolumab, ipilimumab, low-dose cyclophosphamide and aspirin (RACIN trial). The record originates from a study of low-dose radiotherapy and immunotherapy resistance in tumors. Across the whole study: Every day for four cycles from cycle 1 day 1, patients took 300 mg of oral aspirin.

The CDR3 has 15 amino acids. Primers used for first-strand cDNA, a TRAV- and TRBV-specific set, covered both alpha and beta chains. It was with a constant-region primer and a V-primer adapter that TCRs were amplified over approximately 18 PCR cycles. TCRdb analysed the reads with MiXCR anew, one entry per CDR3 protein. The repertoire holds about 100,000 distinct CDR3 sequences, with 20% as singletons. The V and J genes are TRBV5-3 and TRBJ2-5, with D perhaps matching TRBD1 (5 bases). TRBV5-3 is an open reading frame whose function is uncertain. This specimen was PBMCs, taken after low-dose radiotherapy plus immunotherapy. This receptor was identified in a male donor with prostate cancer. In DNA, the CDR3 is TGTGCCAGCAGCTTATCGAGTGGTGGGGCGGAGACCCAGTACTTC. Amino acids: CASSLSSGGAETQYF.